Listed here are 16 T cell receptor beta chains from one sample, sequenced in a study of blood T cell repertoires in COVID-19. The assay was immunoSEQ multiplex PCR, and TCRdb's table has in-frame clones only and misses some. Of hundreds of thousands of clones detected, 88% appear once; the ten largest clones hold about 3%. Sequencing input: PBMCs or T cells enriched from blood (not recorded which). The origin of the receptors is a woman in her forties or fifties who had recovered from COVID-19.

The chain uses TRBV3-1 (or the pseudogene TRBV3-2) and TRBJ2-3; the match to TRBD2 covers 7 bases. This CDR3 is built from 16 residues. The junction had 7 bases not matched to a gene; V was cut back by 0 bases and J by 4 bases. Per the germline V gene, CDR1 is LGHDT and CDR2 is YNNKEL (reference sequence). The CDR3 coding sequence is TGTGCCAGCAGCCAAGATCCCGGACTAGGGGCAGATACGCAGTATTTT. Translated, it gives CASSQDPGLGADTQYF.

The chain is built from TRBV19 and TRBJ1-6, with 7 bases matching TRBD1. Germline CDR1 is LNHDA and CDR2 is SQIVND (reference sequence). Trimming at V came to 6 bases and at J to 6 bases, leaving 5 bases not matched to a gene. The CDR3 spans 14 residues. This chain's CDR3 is CASRRDSLNSPLHF. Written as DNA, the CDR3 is TGTGCCAGTAGACGGGACAGTCTTAATTCACCCCTCCACTTT.

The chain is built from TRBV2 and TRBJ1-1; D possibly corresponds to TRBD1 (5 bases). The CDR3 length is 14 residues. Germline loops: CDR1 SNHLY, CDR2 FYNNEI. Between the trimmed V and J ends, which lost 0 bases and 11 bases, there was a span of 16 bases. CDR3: CASSEAGEVLNAFF. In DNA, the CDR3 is TGTGCCAGCAGTGAAGCAGGGGAAGTCCTGAATGCTTTCTTT.

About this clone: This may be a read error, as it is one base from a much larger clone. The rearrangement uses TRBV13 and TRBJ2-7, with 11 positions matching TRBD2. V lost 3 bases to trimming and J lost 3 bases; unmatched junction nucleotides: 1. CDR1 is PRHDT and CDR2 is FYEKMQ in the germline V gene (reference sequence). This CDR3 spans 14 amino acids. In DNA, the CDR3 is TGTGCCAGCAGCTTCGGACTAGCGGGCTACGAGCAGTACTTC. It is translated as CASSFGLAGYEQYF.

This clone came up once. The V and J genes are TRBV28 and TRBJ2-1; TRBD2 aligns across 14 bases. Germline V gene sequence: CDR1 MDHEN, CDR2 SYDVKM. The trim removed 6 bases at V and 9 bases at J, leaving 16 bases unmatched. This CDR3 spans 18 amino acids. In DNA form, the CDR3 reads TGTGCCAGCAGACCGCTTTCGGGACTAGCGGGAGCCCTCCGTGAGCAGTTCTTC. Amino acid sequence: CASRPLSGLAGALREQFF.

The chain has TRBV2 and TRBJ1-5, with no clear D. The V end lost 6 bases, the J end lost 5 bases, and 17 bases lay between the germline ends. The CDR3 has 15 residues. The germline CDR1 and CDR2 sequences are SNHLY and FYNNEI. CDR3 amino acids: CASRPGLRNYQPQHF. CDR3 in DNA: TGTGCCAGCAGACCCGGACTTAGGAATTATCAGCCCCAGCATTTT. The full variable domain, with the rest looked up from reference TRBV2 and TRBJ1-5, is EPEVTQTPSHQVTQMGQEVILRCVPISNHLYFYWYRQILGQKVEFLVSFYNNEISEKSEIFDDQFSVERPDGSNFTLKIRSTKLEDSAMYFCASRPGLRNYQPQHFGDGTRLSIL.

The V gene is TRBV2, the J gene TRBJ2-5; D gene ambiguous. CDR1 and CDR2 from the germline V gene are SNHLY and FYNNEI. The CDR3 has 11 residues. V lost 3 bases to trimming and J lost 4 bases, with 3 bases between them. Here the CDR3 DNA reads TGTGCCAGCAGTGATCGAGAGACCCAGTACTTC. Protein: CASSDRETQYF. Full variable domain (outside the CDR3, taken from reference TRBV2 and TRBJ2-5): EPEVTQTPSHQVTQMGQEVILRCVPISNHLYFYWYRQILGQKVEFLVSFYNNEISEKSEIFDDQFSVERPDGSNFTLKIRSTKLEDSAMYFCASSDRETQYFGPGTRLLVL.

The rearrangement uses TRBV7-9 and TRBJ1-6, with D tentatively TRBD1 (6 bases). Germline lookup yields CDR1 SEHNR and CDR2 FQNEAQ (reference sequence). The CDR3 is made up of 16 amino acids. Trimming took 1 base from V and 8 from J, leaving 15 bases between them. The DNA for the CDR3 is TGTGCCAGCAGCTTAGAAGGGGGAATAATGGATTCACCCCTCCACTTT. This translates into CASSLEGGIMDSPLHF.

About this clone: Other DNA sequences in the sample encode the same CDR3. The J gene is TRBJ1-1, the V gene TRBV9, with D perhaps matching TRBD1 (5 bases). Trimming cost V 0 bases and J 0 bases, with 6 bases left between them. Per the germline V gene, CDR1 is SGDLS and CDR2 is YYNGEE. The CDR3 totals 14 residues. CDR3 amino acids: CASSVGQLNTEAFF. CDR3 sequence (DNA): TGTGCCAGCAGCGTAGGACAGCTGAACACTGAAGCTTTCTTT.

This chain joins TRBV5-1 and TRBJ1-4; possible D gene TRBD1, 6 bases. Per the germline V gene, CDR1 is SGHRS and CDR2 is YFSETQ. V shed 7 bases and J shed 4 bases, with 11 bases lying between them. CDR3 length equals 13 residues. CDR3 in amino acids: CASQGGDNEKLFF. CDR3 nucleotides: TGCGCCAGCCAAGGGGGGGATAATGAAAAACTGTTTTTT.

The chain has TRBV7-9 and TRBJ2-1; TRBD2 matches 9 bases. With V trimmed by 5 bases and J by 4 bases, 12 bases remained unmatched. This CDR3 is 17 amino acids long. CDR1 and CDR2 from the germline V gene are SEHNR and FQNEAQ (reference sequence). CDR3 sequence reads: CASSDTQAGGPYNEQFF. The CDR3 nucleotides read TGTGCCAGCAGCGATACTCAGGCGGGAGGGCCTTACAATGAGCAGTTCTTC.

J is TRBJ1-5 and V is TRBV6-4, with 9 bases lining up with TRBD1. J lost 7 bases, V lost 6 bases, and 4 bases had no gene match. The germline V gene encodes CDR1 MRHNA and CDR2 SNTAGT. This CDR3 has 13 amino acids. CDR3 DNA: TGTGCCAGCAGCCCGGACAGGGGACAGCCCCAGCATTTT. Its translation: CASSPDRGQPQHF.

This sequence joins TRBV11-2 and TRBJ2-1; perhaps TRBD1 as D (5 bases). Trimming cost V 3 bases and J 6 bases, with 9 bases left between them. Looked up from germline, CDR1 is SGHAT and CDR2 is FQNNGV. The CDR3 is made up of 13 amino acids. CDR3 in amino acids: CASSLGRVNEQFF. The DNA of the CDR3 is TGTGCCAGCAGCTTGGGCAGGGTCAATGAGCAGTTCTTC. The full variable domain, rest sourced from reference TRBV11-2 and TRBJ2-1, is EAGVAQSPRYKIIEKRQSVAFWCNPISGHATLYWYQQILGQGPKLLIQFQNNGVVDDSQLPKDRFSAERLKGVDSTLKIQPAKLEDSAVYLCASSLGRVNEQFFGPGTRLTVL.

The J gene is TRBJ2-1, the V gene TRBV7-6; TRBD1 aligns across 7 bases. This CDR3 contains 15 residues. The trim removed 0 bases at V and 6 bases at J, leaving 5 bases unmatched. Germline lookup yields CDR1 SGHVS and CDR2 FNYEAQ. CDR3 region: CASSLATGTVNEQFF. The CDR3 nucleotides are TGTGCCAGCAGCTTAGCTACCGGGACAGTCAATGAGCAGTTCTTC.

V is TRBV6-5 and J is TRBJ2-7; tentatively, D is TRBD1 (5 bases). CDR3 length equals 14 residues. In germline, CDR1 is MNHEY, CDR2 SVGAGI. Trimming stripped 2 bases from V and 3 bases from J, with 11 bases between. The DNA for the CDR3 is TGTGCCAGCAGTTACAGGGTGCAGGGCTACGAGCAGTACTTC. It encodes CASSYRVQGYEQYF.

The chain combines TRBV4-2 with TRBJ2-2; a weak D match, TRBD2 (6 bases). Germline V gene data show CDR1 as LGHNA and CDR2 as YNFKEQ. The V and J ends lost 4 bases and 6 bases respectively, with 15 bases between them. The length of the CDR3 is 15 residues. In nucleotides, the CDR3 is TGTGCCAGCAGCCCCGGGGGTACGGCGGCCGGGGAGCTGTTTTTT. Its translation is CASSPGGTAAGELFF.